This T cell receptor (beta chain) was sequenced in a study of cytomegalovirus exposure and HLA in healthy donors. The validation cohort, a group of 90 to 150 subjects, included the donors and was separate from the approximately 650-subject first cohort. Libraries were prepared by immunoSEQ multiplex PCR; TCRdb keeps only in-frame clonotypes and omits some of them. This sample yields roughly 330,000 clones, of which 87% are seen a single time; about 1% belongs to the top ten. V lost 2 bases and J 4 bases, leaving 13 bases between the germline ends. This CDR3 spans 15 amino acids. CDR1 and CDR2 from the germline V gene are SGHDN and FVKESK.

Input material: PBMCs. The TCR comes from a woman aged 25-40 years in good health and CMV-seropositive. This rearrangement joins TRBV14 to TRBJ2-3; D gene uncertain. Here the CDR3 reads CASSQQPGVSDTQYF. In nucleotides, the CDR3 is TGTGCCAGCAGCCAACAACCTGGGGTTTCAGATACGCAGTATTTT.